The 27 T cell receptor beta chains below come from one sample, sequenced in a study of blood T cell repertoires in COVID-19. Sequencing used immunoSEQ multiplex PCR; TCRdb keeps in-frame clones, though not all of them. The table has 450,000 or so clones, 85% to 90% seen once; the top ten hold roughly 0.9%. The specimen was peripheral blood. These receptors were obtained from a man aged 18 to 29 with COVID-19, enrolled during active disease.

This clone was seen a single time. This chain uses TRBV6-1 with TRBJ1-2; possibly TRBD1 for D (6 bases). This CDR3 has 13 residues. In germline, CDR1 is MNHNS, CDR2 SASEGT. V lost 3 bases, J lost 5 bases, and 10 bases lay in between. The CDR3 reads CASSEDSLYGYTF. The CDR3 region has the DNA TGTGCCAGCAGTGAGGACAGTCTGTATGGCTACACCTTC.

This clone was seen just once. V is TRBV10-2 and J is TRBJ2-3; D is undetermined. V gave up 7 bases and J gave up 2 bases, with 16 bases separating them. The CDR3 is made up of 15 amino acids. Germline loops: CDR1 WSHSY, CDR2 SAAADI. The CDR3 nucleotides are TGCGCCAGCAAGGATCCACGGGTCTTCACAGATACGCAGTATTTT. Encoded protein: CASKDPRVFTDTQYF.

The rearrangement joins TRBV28 to TRBJ2-7, with TRBD1 matching over 7 bases. Per the germline V gene, CDR1 is MDHEN and CDR2 is SYDVKM. CDR3 length equals 14 residues. V was pared by 4 bases and J by 2 bases, with 5 bases of the junction left unmatched. CDR3 amino acids: CASSSGQVTYEQYF. The CDR3, as DNA: TGTGCCAGCAGTTCCGGACAGGTAACCTACGAGCAGTACTTC.

The chain uses TRBV11-2 and TRBJ2-7; 10 nucleotides align to TRBD2. CDR3 length: 15 residues. Germline V gene sequence: CDR1 SGHAT, CDR2 FQNNGV. V lost 0 bases to trimming and J lost 4 bases; unmatched junction nucleotides: 3. The CDR3 reads CASSLDPSGRYEQYF. For the CDR3, the DNA is TGTGCCAGCAGCTTAGATCCTAGCGGGAGATACGAGCAGTACTTC. Together with reference TRBV11-2 and TRBJ2-7, the CDR3 gives the full variable domain: EAGVAQSPRYKIIEKRQSVAFWCNPISGHATLYWYQQILGQGPKLLIQFQNNGVVDDSQLPKDRFSAERLKGVDSTLKIQPAKLEDSAVYLCASSLDPSGRYEQYFGPGTRLTVT.

The chain has TRBV7-2 and TRBJ2-2; D not certain. Germline V gene sequence: CDR1 SGHTA, CDR2 FQGNSA. The CDR3 spans 14 residues. Trimming stripped 0 bases from V and 8 bases from J, with 10 bases between. CDR3: CASSLALLEGELFF. In DNA form, the CDR3 reads TGTGCCAGCAGCTTAGCCCTACTCGAGGGGGAGCTGTTTTTT.

This chain links TRBV6-2 or TRBV6-3 with TRBJ1-2; a weak D match, TRBD1 (6 bases). The germline V gene encodes CDR1 MNHEY and CDR2 SVGEGT. Between the trimmed V and J ends, which lost 0 bases and 6 bases, there was a span of 14 bases. The CDR3 consists of 15 residues. This CDR3 reads CASSYSGGAPNGYTF. Here the CDR3 DNA reads TGTGCCAGCAGTTACTCGGGGGGGGCCCCGAATGGCTACACCTTC.

The chain links TRBV12-3 or TRBV12-4 to TRBJ2-1; D is ambiguous. The CDR3 runs to 11 residues. V was trimmed by 3 bases and J by 6 bases, leaving 3 bases between them. The DNA of the CDR3 is TGTGCCAGCAGTTTGAGCAATGAGCAGTTCTTC. Translated: CASSLSNEQFF.

In its sample, this clone was seen a few times. V gene TRBV27 combines with J gene TRBJ1-2, with D maybe TRBD1 (6 bases). The CDR3 is 15 amino acids. Between the trimmed V and J ends, which lost 6 bases and 4 bases, there was a span of 18 bases. The germline gives CDR1 MNHEY, CDR2 SMNVEV (reference sequence). CDR3 protein: CASSLRGTVSYGYTF. As DNA, the CDR3 is TGTGCCAGCAGCCTGAGGGGGACCGTCAGCTATGGCTACACCTTC.

The chain joins TRBV7-3 to TRBJ2-2; D not resolved. The CDR3 runs to 15 residues. Trimming stripped 0 bases from V and 4 bases from J, with 9 bases between. In germline, CDR1 is SGHTA, CDR2 FQGTGA. CDR3 region: CASSLTGPSTGELFF. The DNA for the CDR3 is TGTGCCAGCAGCTTAACTGGGCCGAGCACCGGGGAGCTGTTTTTT.

The rearrangement links TRBV29-1 to TRBJ1-4; 7 bases are shared with TRBD1. V dropped 7 bases and J dropped 5; count of bases not matched to a gene: 4. Germline V lookup: CDR1 SQVTM, CDR2 ANQGSEA. This CDR3 contains 12 residues. The CDR3 reads CSGETGNEKLFF. The CDR3 DNA reads as TGCAGCGGAGAGACAGGGAATGAAAAACTGTTTTTT.

The genes are TRBV19 and TRBJ2-3; 8 positions match TRBD2. This CDR3 has 16 amino acids. V was pared by 3 bases and J by 3 bases, with 8 bases of the junction left unmatched. Per the germline V gene, CDR1 is LNHDA and CDR2 is SQIVND (reference sequence). CDR3 sequence: CASSIHGRGGTDTQYF. The CDR3 DNA reads TGTGCCAGTAGTATTCACGGGAGGGGTGGGACAGATACGCAGTATTTT.

J is TRBJ1-6 and V is TRBV7-8; D may be TRBD1 (5 bases). Looked up from germline, CDR1 is SGHVS and CDR2 is FQNEAQ. This CDR3 has 13 residues. The germline V and J ends were trimmed by 1 base and 10 bases, with 8 bases remaining between them. As DNA, the CDR3 is TGTGCCAGCAGCTTAGGGGGGGGATCACCCCTCCACTTT. Translation: CASSLGGGSPLHF. Combining the CDR3 with reference TRBV7-8 and TRBJ1-6 gives the whole variable domain GAGVSQSPRYKVAKRGQDVALRCDPISGHVSLFWYQQALGQGPEFLTYFQNEAQLDKSGLPSDRFFAERPEGSVSTLKIQRTQQEDSAVYLCASSLGGGSPLHFGNGTRLTVT.

The chain recombines TRBV11-2 with TRBJ2-5, with D unclear. CDR3 length equals 16 residues. Germline CDR1 and CDR2: SGHAT and FQNNGV. Deletions cut 1 base from V and 1 base from J, with 13 bases between. This chain's CDR3 is CASSLGHAAGQETQYF. The CDR3 coding sequence is TGTGCCAGCAGCTTAGGGCACGCAGCAGGCCAAGAGACCCAGTACTTC.

This clone showed up just a few times. The chain is built from TRBV18 and TRBJ1-3; possibly TRBD1 for D (5 bases). Germline V CDR1 and CDR2: KGHSH, LQKENI. The germline V and J ends were trimmed by 3 bases and 0 bases, with 9 bases remaining between them. The CDR3 has 15 amino acids. CDR3 residues: CASSPDTVSGNTIYF. The CDR3 DNA reads TGTGCCAGCTCACCGGACACTGTCTCTGGAAACACCATATATTTT. The whole variable domain, filled in from reference TRBV18 and TRBJ1-3, reads NAGVMQNPRHLVRRRGQEARLRCSPMKGHSHVYWYRQLPEEGLKFMVYLQKENIIDESGMPKERFSAEFPKEGPSILRIQQVVRGDSAAYFCASSPDTVSGNTIYFGEGSWLTVV.

The V and J genes are TRBV27 and TRBJ1-6; 7 bases match TRBD1. This CDR3 has 14 amino acids. Per the germline V gene, CDR1 is MNHEY and CDR2 is SMNVEV (reference sequence). The trim removed 6 bases at V and 7 bases at J, leaving 6 bases unmatched. CDR3: CASSLRDRNSPLHF. CDR3 DNA sequence: TGTGCCAGCAGCCTCCGGGACAGAAATTCACCCCTCCACTTT.

The J gene is TRBJ2-5, the V gene TRBV5-5; 12 bases line up with TRBD2. Germline CDR1 and CDR2: SGHKS and YYEKEE (reference sequence). The CDR3 spans 17 residues. With 4 bases clipped from V and 5 bases from J, the junction kept 12 bases outside the gene matches. For the CDR3, the DNA is TGTGCCAGCAGCAAACCGGGACTAGCGGGTTCGTGGGAGACCCAGTACTTC. Translating gives CASSKPGLAGSWETQYF.

The genes are TRBV7-8 and TRBJ2-7, with 14 positions matching TRBD2. Germline values: CDR1 SGHVS, CDR2 FQNEAQ. The J segment lost 6 bases and the V segment lost 1 base, leaving 5 bases of the junction unmatched. The CDR3 sequence is 16 residues long. CDR3 region: CASSLGLGLAGAEQYF. The CDR3 DNA reads TGTGCCAGCAGCTTAGGGTTGGGACTAGCGGGGGCCGAGCAGTACTTC.

This CDR3 is CASSLGTDRSPQHF. Written as DNA, the CDR3 is TGCGCCAGCAGCCTTGGGACAGACCGAAGCCCCCAGCATTTT. This rearrangement joins TRBV4-1 to TRBJ1-5, with 7 bases lining up with TRBD1. The V and J ends lost 4 bases and 10 bases, in that order; junction bases with no gene match: 10. The germline gives CDR1 MGHRA, CDR2 YSYEKL. CDR3 length: 14 residues.

This rearrangement joins TRBV11-3 to TRBJ1-1, with D perhaps matching TRBD1 (6 bases). CDR1 is SGHNT and CDR2 is YENEEA in the germline V gene. V gave up 5 bases and J gave up 4 bases, with 17 bases separating them. CDR3 length equals 15 residues. CDR3 region: CASSHAGGGLTEAFF. The CDR3 bases are TGTGCCAGCAGCCACGCGGGAGGGGGACTCACTGAAGCTTTCTTT.

The chain recombines TRBV19 with TRBJ2-3; D is undetermined. Trimming cost V 5 bases and J 0 bases, with 15 bases left between them. The CDR3 is 16 amino acids. Germline CDR1 LNHDA, CDR2 SQIVND (reference sequence). This CDR3 is CASSRTRPISTDTQYF. In DNA, the CDR3 is TGTGCCAGTAGTCGAACGCGCCCTATAAGCACAGATACGCAGTATTTT.

This chain uses TRBV19 with TRBJ1-5; 9 bases line up with TRBD1. The J segment lost 11 bases and the V segment lost 6 bases, leaving 11 bases of the junction unmatched. The CDR3 loop spans 14 amino acids. The V gene's germline CDR1 is LNHDA and CDR2 SQIVND (reference sequence). CDR3: CASRPGTGSIAQHF. The DNA of the CDR3 is TGTGCCAGTAGGCCCGGGACAGGGAGTATAGCCCAGCATTTT. Complete variable domain (other parts from reference TRBV19 and TRBJ1-5): DGGITQSPKYLFRKEGQNVTLSCEQNLNHDAMYWYRQDPGQGLRLIYYSQIVNDFQKGDIAEGYSVSREKKESFPLTVTSAQKNPTAFYLCASRPGTGSIAQHFGDGTRLSIL.

The chain has TRBV11-3 and TRBJ2-3; D perhaps matches TRBD2 (5 bases). The germline V and J ends were trimmed by 1 base and 0 bases, with 17 bases remaining between them. The CDR3 is made up of 18 amino acids. CDR1 and CDR2 from the germline V gene are SGHNT and YENEEA. CDR3 sequence reads: CASSLGLAGSSSTDTQYF. The CDR3 DNA follows: TGTGCCAGCAGCTTAGGTTTGGCGGGCAGCAGTAGCACAGATACGCAGTATTTT.

V usage is TRBV6-6 and J usage is TRBJ2-3, with TRBD2 as a possible D gene (6 bases). Germline CDR1 is MNHNY and CDR2 is SVGAGI (reference sequence). The CDR3 sequence is 12 residues long. V lost 4 bases, J lost 6 bases, and 8 bases lay in between. CDR3 bases: TGTGCCAGCAGTTTGGAGGGGGATACGCAGTATTTT. Translated: CASSLEGDTQYF.

This clone was observed a few times. V and J are TRBV11-3 and TRBJ2-5; 14 bases agree with TRBD2. Germline CDR1 SGHNT, CDR2 YENEEA. The CDR3 totals 16 residues. V dropped 5 bases and J dropped 1; count of bases not matched to a gene: 3. The CDR3 nucleotides read TGTGCCAGCAGCGCAGGGACTAGCGGGAGCCAAGAGACCCAGTACTTC. Translation: CASSAGTSGSQETQYF.

V and J are TRBV5-1 and TRBJ2-1; D possibly corresponds to TRBD1 (5 bases). The CDR3 contains 14 residues. Germline assignment: CDR1 SGHRS and CDR2 YFSETQ. Trimming removed 4 bases at V and 3 bases at J, with 11 bases between. The CDR3 DNA sequence: TGCGCCAGCAGCACCTCAACAGGCTACAATGAGCAGTTCTTC. It codes for CASSTSTGYNEQFF.

The J gene is TRBJ2-6, the V gene TRBV3-1 (or the pseudogene TRBV3-2); possible D gene TRBD2, 5 bases. CDR3 length: 16 amino acids. Per the germline V gene, CDR1 is LGHDT and CDR2 is YNNKEL (reference sequence). Between the trimmed V and J ends, which lost 1 base and 0 bases, there was a span of 7 bases. The chain's CDR3 is CASSQVRDSGANVLTF. DNA of the CDR3: TGTGCCAGCAGCCAAGTACGGGACTCTGGGGCCAACGTCCTGACTTTC.

The chain recombines TRBV2 with TRBJ2-7, with D possibly TRBD2 on 6 matching bases. CDR1 is SNHLY, CDR2 FYNNEI, per germline. Trimming took 5 bases from V and 3 from J, leaving 14 bases between them. The CDR3 is made up of 14 amino acids. CDR3 region: CASSKGTGGYEQYF. The CDR3 region has the DNA TGTGCCAGCAGTAAGGGGACTGGAGGCTACGAGCAGTACTTC. The full variable domain, its missing parts supplied by reference TRBV2 and TRBJ2-7, is EPEVTQTPSHQVTQMGQEVILRCVPISNHLYFYWYRQILGQKVEFLVSFYNNEISEKSEIFDDQFSVERPDGSNFTLKIRSTKLEDSAMYFCASSKGTGGYEQYFGPGTRLTVT.